Listed below are T cell receptor beta chains from one sample, sequenced in a study of siplizumab effects on memory and regulatory T cells. Data came from immunoSEQ multiplex PCR; TCRdb stores just in-frame clones and leaves some out. In the table there are about 120,000 clones, roughly 94% of which are singletons. The sequencing sample was made of non-Treg CD4+ T cells sorted from blood. Source of these receptors: a human donor in good health. Each CDR3 is given with its conserved first and last residue. Each record gives: V gene, D gene, clone size, J gene, CDR3 protein, CDR3 DNA. A D gene is named only where the DNA matches it firmly. The size entry is marked missing in some rows and otherwise reads once, few, many or a size class.

TRBV25-1	.	.	TRBJ2-7	CASSEDRAGITTEQYF	TGTGCCAGCAGTGAAGATAGGGCGGGGATAACAACCGAGCAGTACTTC
TRBV5-6	TRBD2	.	TRBJ2-7	CASSAMTSGVFEQYF	TGTGCCAGCAGCGCGATGACTAGCGGGGTTTTCGAGCAGTACTTC
TRBV7-2	TRBD2	.	TRBJ2-7	CASSLLAGVGEQYF	TGTGCCAGCAGCTTATTGGCGGGAGTCGGTGAGCAGTACTTC
TRBV7-9	TRBD2	.	TRBJ2-7	CASSSGLAVYEQYF	TGTGCCAGCAGCTCGGGACTAGCAGTCTACGAGCAGTACTTC
TRBV25-1	.	once	TRBJ1-2	CASSAQGGYTF	TGTGCCAGCAGTGCCCAGGGGGGCTACACCTTC
TRBV2	.	.	TRBJ1-1	CASSEISSTEAFF	TGTGCCAGCAGTGAAATATCCAGCACTGAAGCTTTCTTT
TRBV5-4	TRBD2	.	TRBJ2-5	CASSLWRGGETQYF	TGTGCCAGCAGCTTGTGGCGGGGGGGCGAGACCCAGTACTTC
TRBV7-3	.	.	TRBJ2-3	CASSRTRARGADTQYF	TGTGCCAGCAGCAGAACACGGGCCCGAGGGGCAGATACGCAGTATTTT
TRBV7-2	.	.	TRBJ1-5	CASSLAPRGGNQPQHF	TGTGCCAGCAGCTTAGCGCCCAGGGGTGGCAATCAGCCCCAGCATTTT
TRBV2	TRBD1	once	TRBJ2-3	CASSPDRGGDTQYF	TGTGCCAGCAGTCCGGACAGGGGAGGTGATACGCAGTATTTT
TRBV6-6	.	.	TRBJ1-1	CASSYAAGAGTEAFF	TGTGCCAGCAGTTACGCTGCGGGGGCAGGTACTGAAGCTTTCTTT
TRBV7-3	TRBD1	.	TRBJ2-5	CASSQTGGQETQYF	TGTGCCAGCAGCCAAACAGGGGGCCAAGAGACCCAGTACTTC
TRBV7-9	.	.	TRBJ2-7	CASSRLVGGSYEQYF	TGTGCCAGCAGCAGATTAGTTGGGGGTTCCTACGAGCAGTACTTC
TRBV6-6	.	.	TRBJ1-2	CASSSQGIGYGYTF	TGTGCCAGCAGTTCACAGGGAATTGGCTATGGCTACACCTTC
TRBV5-1	.	.	TRBJ2-5	CASSSGEYQETQYF	TGCGCCAGCAGTTCCGGGGAGTACCAAGAGACCCAGTACTTC
TRBV9	.	.	TRBJ2-7	CASSRVGYEQYF	TGTGCCAGCAGCCGGGTGGGCTACGAGCAGTACTTC
TRBV13	TRBD1	.	TRBJ1-1	CASSLVSTGGSAFF	TGTGCCAGCAGCTTAGTTTCGACAGGGGGATCTGCTTTCTTT
TRBV27	TRBD1	.	TRBJ2-7	CATRDSLYEQYF	TGTGCCACCCGGGACAGCCTCTACGAGCAGTACTTC
TRBV4-1	.	.	TRBJ2-1	CASSQGVGKSYNEQFF	TGCGCCAGCAGCCAAGGGGTGGGGAAGTCCTACAATGAGCAGTTCTTC
TRBV10-3	.	.	TRBJ1-2	CAISWGQGANYGYTF	TGTGCCATCAGTTGGGGCCAGGGAGCTAACTATGGCTACACCTTC
TRBV9	.	.	TRBJ2-3	CASSFTDTQYF	TGTGCCAGCAGCTTCACAGATACGCAGTATTTT
TRBV21-1	.	once	TRBJ2-7	CASSKAKPSEAYEQYF	TGTGCCAGCAGCAAAGCGAAGCCTAGCGAGGCCTACGAGCAGTACTTC
TRBV6-1	.	.	TRBJ1-3	CASFGRPFSGNTIYF	TGTGCCAGCTTCGGGCGGCCTTTCTCTGGAAACACCATATATTTT
TRBV28	.	.	TRBJ1-2	CASRGGYGYTF	TGTGCCAGCAGGGGAGGCTATGGCTACACCTTC
TRBV2	TRBD1	.	TRBJ1-5	CASTEGQTQNQPQHF	TGTGCCAGCACTGAGGGACAGACTCAAAATCAGCCCCAGCATTTT
TRBV7-2	.	.	TRBJ1-1	CASSLDMNTEAFF	TGTGCCAGCAGCTTAGATATGAACACTGAAGCTTTCTTT
TRBV5-1	.	.	TRBJ2-7	CASSLVKGSTYEQYF	TGCGCCAGCAGCTTGGTCAAGGGTTCGACCTACGAGCAGTACTTC
TRBV6-1	TRBD1	.	TRBJ1-2	CASTVNGQGGGYTF	TGTGCCAGCACGGTGAATGGACAGGGAGGTGGCTACACCTTC
TRBV7-2	TRBD2	.	TRBJ2-1	CASSRDYASFF	TGTGCCAGCAGCCGGGACTACGCTTCGTTCTTC
TRBV7-9	.	.	TRBJ2-7	CASSLEGVAVAEQYF	TGTGCCAGCAGCTTAGAAGGAGTAGCGGTAGCCGAGCAGTACTTC
TRBV19	.	.	TRBJ2-1	CASSIDNRVYNEQFF	TGTGCCAGTAGTATAGATAACAGGGTCTATAATGAGCAGTTCTTC
TRBV7-9	.	few	TRBJ1-5	CASSPSSGGNEPQHF	TGTGCCAGCAGCCCCTCGTCCGGGGGGAATGAGCCCCAGCATTTT
TRBV5-1	.	.	TRBJ2-1	CASSRGYNEQFF	TGCGCCAGCAGCCGCGGGTACAATGAGCAGTTCTTC
TRBV6-6	.	.	TRBJ2-1	CASSYGDSLYNEQFF	TGTGCCAGCAGTTACGGGGACTCTTTATACAATGAGCAGTTCTTC
TRBV7-2	.	.	TRBJ2-3	CASSLWPGTDTQYF	TGTGCCAGCAGCTTATGGCCCGGCACAGATACGCAGTATTTT
TRBV6-5	.	.	TRBJ1-5	CASRGDSNQPQHF	TGTGCCAGCAGGGGAGATAGCAATCAGCCCCAGCATTTT